This TCR beta chain was retrieved from a study of shared clonotypes between healthy human individuals (dated by TCRdb to about 2020). For the study in its entirety: A couple of women and a few men aged 18 to 49 years were included in the cohort. For each donor, three plates each were used for CD4 naive and CD4 memory, two plates were used for CD8 naive, and one plate was used for CD8 memory. To increase sequencing depth and limit assay-specific biases, TCR repertoire library preparation and sequencing were carried out by different laboratories using diverse techniques. Blood TCR repertoires of five healthy adults were deeply sequenced to estimate repertoire size and the extent of clonotype sharing between individuals. Each donor's leukapheresis produced roughly between about 0.85 and 10 billion PBMCs. Broader findings and caveats from the paper: Pairwise subsampling led to the expectation that sequencing depth would affect the degree of clonotype sharing among donors. Because the study included only a small number of donors, the genetic and exposure-history diversity represented was limited. Sampling was restricted to blood, and TCR repertoires in tissue are likely to differ from TCR repertoires in blood. Naive subsets generally had larger estimated clonotype richness than memory subsets did. When several donors were compared, the shared fraction of clonotypes was approximately 5% for naive CD4, more than 3% for naive CD8, 2.3% for memory CD4, and 0.35% to 0.4% for memory CD8. Incomplete sequencing was indicated by rarefaction of sorted-subset datasets, despite the large sequencing depth. Clonotypes shared by all four sorted-subset donors showed higher generation probabilities than non-shared clonotypes.

From cysteine to phenylalanine, the CDR3 is 14 amino acids long. The DNA shown is the 42-base CDR3, in frame from base 1. In the germline V gene, CDR1 corresponds to SGDLS and CDR2 to YYNGEE. V is pruned by 4 bases and J by 3 bases, leaving 5 bases of the junction without a gene match. Donors were healthy HIV-negative adults with no recently reported acute infections or vaccinations. All donors were Caucasian adults living in Nashville, Tennessee, USA. CD4+ T cells were enriched through magnetic negative selection, after which naive cells were positively selected on CD45RA and the remaining negative fraction served as the memory subset. Blood was collected by leukapheresis, and PBMCs were isolated by Ficoll-Histopaque density gradient centrifugation and then cryopreserved in liquid nitrogen vapor phase. Analytical flow cytometry was used to check the purity and quantity of every magnetically sorted T cell population. Genomic DNA was isolated from each sorted fraction and quantified by UV absorbance on a Nanodrop 2000c.

TCR CDR3 regions were amplified from genomic DNA by multiplex PCR using the deep immunoSEQ assay. Genomic DNA extracted from each cell subset was distributed evenly over all wells of several immunoSEQ 96-well plates, and each plate served as one replicate. For sorted subsets, each replicate PCR was loaded with about 0.2 ug genomic DNA, equivalent to 25,000 to 35,000 T cell genomes. Purified libraries were measured with a Qubit 3.0 fluorometer, size-checked on a Bioanalyzer 2100, and measured again with the KAPA Library Quantification kit. Every immunoSEQ 96-well plate was sequenced on a separate single-read 150-cycle Illumina NextSeq 550 flow cell. From the authors' description of their analysis: Because only junctional sequences without quality scores were contained in the immunoSEQ output, filtering matching that applied to full-length reads could not be performed. To assign V/J genes and CDR3, sequences were annotated using PyIR, a Python wrapper for IgBLAST v1.9, with IMGT germline references. Reads were removed for weak V/J assignments (E-value above 1e-6), missing CDR3, stop codons, out-of-frame junctions, or ambiguous translated residues. A V3J clonotype was defined by an identical inferred V gene, J gene, and CDR3 amino acid sequence. Percentage overlap between repertoires was computed as shared unique clonotypes divided by the size of the smaller repertoire. Three approaches were used to assess repertoire richness: RTK rarefaction, the Chao1 estimator, and Recon v2.1 estimates of unobserved clonotypes. OLGA was used to compute generation probabilities for all TCRbeta clonotypes that the gDNA method yielded from several donors. The table comes from immuneACCESS by way of TCRdb, which keeps in-frame sequences with V and J called. Part of the clones is missing from these tables; in studies checked, under half for an unresolved V gene and the rest for unknown reasons. The DNA gave D and trimming, while V, J and clone size come from that table. The sample yields 1.6 million or so clones; around 98.5% were counted once. In total, the top ten clones hold 0.36% of the sample.

As for this clone: The specificity of this receptor is unknown. Base qualities are not provided; no much larger clone lies one nucleotide away.

The TCR comes from a man under 40 in good health. The specimen sequenced was naive CD4+ T cells sorted from blood. Reading the label with the study, this specimen's cell subset or site is: CD45RA+ positively selected. The chain uses TRBV9 and TRBJ2-5; TRBD1 aligns with 8 central bases. The CDR3 corresponds to CASSLQGVEETQYF. The nucleotides read TGTGCCAGCAGCCTACAGGGGGTAGAAGAGACCCAGTACTTC.